This T cell receptor (beta chain) appears in the sequencing data of a study of T-cell reconstitution after alpha-beta-depleted transplantation in children. V lost 2 bases to trimming and J lost 2 bases, with 4 bases between them. Germline V CDR1 and CDR2: MGHDK, SYGVNS. The CDR3 has 12 amino acids. A note on this clonotype: Its antigen is unidentified.

The study, taken as a whole, reports: Reportedly, only several hundred clones from non-depleted graft cells drove alpha-beta T-cell counts at about two months.

Molecular barcoding with unique molecular identifiers was used for the TCRbeta library. TCRdb redid the calling of the PCR reads with MiXCR, one entry per CDR3 protein. Among 450,000 to 550,000 distinct CDR3 sequences listed, 11% were seen once. The starting material was PBMCs, mostly from graft donor cells, obtained 180 days after TCRalphabeta/CD19-depleted stem cell transplant. This sequence was found in a female patient between 2 and 15 years old who had a stem cell transplant for aplastic anemia, so the T cells may come from the graft donor. The V and J genes are TRBV25-1 and TRBJ2-7; unclear D gene. The CDR3 nucleotides are TGTGCCAGCAGTGAAGGCACCTACGAGCAGTACTTC. Its translation is CASSEGTYEQYF.